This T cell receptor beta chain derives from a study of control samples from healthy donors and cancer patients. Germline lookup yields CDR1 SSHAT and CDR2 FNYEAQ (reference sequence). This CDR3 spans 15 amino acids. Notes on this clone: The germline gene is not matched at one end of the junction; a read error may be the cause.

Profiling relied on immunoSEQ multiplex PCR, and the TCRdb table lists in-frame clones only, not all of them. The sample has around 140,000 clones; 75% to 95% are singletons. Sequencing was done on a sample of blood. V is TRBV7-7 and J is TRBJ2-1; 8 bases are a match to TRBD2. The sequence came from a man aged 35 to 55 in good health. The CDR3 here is CASSLVAGTNNEQFF. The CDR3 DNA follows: TGTGCTAGCAGCTTAGTAGCGGGGACTAACAATGAGCAGTTCTTC.